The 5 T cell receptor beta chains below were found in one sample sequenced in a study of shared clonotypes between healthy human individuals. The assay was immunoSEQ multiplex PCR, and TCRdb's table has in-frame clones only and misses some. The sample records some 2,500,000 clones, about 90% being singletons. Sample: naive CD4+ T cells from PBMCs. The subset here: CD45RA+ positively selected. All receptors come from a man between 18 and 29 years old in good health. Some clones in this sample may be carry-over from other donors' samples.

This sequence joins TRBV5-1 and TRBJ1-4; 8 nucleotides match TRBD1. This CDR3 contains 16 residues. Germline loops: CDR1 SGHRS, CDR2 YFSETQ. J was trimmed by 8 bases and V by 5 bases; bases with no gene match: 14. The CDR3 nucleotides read TGCGCCAGCAGTACCGGACAGGGCATAGCGAGGGAAAAACTGTTTTTT. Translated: CASSTGQGIAREKLFF.

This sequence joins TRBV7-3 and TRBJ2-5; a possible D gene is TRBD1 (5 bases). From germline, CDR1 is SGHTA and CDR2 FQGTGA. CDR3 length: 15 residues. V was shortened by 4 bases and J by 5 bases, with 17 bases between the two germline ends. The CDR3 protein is CASSSLGHSGETQYF. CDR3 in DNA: TGTGCCAGCAGCTCCCTCGGACACTCTGGGGAGACCCAGTACTTC.

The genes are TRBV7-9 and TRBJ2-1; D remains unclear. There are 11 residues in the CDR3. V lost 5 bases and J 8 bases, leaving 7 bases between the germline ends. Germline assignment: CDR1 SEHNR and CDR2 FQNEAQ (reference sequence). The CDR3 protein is CASSGYDEQFF. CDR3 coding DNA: TGTGCCAGCAGCGGATACGATGAGCAGTTCTTC.

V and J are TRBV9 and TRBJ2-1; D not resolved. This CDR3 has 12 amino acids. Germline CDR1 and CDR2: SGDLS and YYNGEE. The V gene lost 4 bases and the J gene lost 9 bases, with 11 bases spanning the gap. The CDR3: CASSPRVSEQFF. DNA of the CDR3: TGTGCCAGCAGCCCCCGAGTAAGTGAGCAGTTCTTC.

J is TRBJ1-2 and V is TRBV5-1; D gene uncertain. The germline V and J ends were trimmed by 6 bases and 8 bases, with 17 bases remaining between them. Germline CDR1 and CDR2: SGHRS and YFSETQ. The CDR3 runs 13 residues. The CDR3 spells CASKIVGARGYTF. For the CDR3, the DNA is TGCGCCAGCAAAATCGTCGGCGCAAGGGGCTACACCTTC.